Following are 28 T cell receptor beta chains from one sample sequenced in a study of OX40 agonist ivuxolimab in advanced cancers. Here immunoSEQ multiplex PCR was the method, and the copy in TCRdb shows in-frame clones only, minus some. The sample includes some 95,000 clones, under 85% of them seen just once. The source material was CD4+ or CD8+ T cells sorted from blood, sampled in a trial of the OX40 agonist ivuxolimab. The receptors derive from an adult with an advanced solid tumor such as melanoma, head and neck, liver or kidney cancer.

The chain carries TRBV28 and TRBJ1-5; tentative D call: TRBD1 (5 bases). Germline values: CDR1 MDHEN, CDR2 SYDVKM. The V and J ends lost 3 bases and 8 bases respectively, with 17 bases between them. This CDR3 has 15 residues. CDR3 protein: CASSFFSGEPKPQHF. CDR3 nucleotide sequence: TGTGCCAGCAGTTTTTTTTCGGGGGAACCTAAGCCCCAGCATTTT.

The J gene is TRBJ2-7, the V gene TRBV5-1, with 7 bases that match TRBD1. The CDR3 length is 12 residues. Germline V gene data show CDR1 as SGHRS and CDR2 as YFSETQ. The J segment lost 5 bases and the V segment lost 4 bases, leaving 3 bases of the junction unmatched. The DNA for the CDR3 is TGCGCCAGCAGCAGAACAGGGGACGAGCAGTACTTC. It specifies CASSRTGDEQYF.

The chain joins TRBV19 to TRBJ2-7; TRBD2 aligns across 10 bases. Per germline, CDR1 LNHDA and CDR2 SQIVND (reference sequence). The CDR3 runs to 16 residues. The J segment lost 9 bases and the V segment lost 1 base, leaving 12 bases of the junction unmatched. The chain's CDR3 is CASSIAWTSGPPRQYF. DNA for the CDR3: TGTGCCAGTAGTATAGCCTGGACTAGCGGTCCTCCTCGGCAGTACTTC.

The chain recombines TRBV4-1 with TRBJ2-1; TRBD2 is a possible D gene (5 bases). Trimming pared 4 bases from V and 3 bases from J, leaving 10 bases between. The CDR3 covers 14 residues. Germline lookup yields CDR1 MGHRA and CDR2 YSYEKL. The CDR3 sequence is CASSRVGNYNEQFF. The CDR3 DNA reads TGCGCCAGCAGCCGGGTCGGGAACTACAATGAGCAGTTCTTC.

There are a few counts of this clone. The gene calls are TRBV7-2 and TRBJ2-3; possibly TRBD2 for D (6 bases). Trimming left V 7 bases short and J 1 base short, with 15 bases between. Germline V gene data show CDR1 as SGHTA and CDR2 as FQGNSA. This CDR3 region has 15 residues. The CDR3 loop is CASIKEPGGTDTQYF. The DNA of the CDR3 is TGTGCCAGCATAAAGGAACCGGGAGGCACAGATACGCAGTATTTT.

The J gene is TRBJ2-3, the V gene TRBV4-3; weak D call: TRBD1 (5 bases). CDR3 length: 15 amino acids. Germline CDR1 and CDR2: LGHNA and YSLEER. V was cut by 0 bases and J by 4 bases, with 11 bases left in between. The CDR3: CASSQDTAGSDTQYF. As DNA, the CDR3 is TGCGCCAGCAGCCAAGATACTGCAGGGTCAGATACGCAGTATTTT.

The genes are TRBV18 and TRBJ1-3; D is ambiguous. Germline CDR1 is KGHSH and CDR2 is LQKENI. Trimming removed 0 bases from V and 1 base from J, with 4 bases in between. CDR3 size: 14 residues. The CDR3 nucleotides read TGTGCCAGCTCACCACCCCCTTCTGGAAACACCATATATTTT. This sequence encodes CASSPPPSGNTIYF.

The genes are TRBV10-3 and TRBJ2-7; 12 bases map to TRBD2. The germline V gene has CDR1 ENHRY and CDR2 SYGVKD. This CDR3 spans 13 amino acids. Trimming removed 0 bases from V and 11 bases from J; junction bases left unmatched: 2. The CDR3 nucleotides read TGTGCCATCAGTGAGTCGCTAGCGGGAGGGGAGTACTTC. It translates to CAISESLAGGEYF.

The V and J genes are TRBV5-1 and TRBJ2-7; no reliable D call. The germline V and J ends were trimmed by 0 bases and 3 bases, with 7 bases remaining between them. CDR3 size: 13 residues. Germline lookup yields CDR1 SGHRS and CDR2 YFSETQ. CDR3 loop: CASSLGGYYEQYF. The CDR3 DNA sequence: TGCGCCAGCAGCTTGGGCGGATACTACGAGCAGTACTTC.

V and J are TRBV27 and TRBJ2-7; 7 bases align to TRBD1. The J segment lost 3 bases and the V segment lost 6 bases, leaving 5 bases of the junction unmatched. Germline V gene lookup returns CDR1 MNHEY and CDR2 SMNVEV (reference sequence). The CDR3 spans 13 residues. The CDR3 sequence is CASSLRDSYEQYF. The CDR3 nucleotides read TGTGCCAGCAGCCTAAGGGACAGCTACGAGCAGTACTTC.

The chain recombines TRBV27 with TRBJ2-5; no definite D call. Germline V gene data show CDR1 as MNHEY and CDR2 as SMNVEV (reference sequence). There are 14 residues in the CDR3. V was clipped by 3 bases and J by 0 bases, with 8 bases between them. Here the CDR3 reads CASSFGGYQETQYF. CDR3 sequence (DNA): TGTGCCAGCAGTTTTGGCGGCTACCAAGAGACCCAGTACTTC.

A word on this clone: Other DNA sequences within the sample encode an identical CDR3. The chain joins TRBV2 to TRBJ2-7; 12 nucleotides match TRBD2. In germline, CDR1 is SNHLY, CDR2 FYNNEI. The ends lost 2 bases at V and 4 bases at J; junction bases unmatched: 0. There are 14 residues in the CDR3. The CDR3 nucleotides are TGTGCCAGCAGTGAACTAGCGGGAGGGTACGAGCAGTACTTC. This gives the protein CASSELAGGYEQYF.

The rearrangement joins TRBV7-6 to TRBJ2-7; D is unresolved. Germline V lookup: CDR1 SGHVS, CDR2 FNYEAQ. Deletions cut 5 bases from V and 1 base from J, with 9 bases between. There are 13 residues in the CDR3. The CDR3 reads CASSPTDSYEQYF. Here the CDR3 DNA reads TGTGCCAGCAGCCCTACAGATTCCTACGAGCAGTACTTC.

The CDR3 is CASSLEPGRGETQYF. The CDR3 DNA reads TGTGCCAGCAGCCTGGAACCTGGGCGGGGAGAGACCCAGTACTTC. The gene calls are TRBV7-8 and TRBJ2-5, with a possible D match to TRBD2 (6 bases). Germline CDR1 and CDR2: SGHVS and FQNEAQ. V lost 5 bases and J 4 bases, leaving 17 bases between the germline ends. CDR3 length equals 15 residues.

In nucleotides, the CDR3 is TGTGCCAGCAGCGCCGGACCGTTGGGAGGAAACACCATATATTTT. This encodes CASSAGPLGGNTIYF. The chain links TRBV9 to TRBJ1-3; D gene uncertain. The CDR3 is 15 amino acids. V lost 3 bases to trimming and J lost 4 bases, with 14 bases between them. The germline V gene encodes CDR1 SGDLS and CDR2 YYNGEE.

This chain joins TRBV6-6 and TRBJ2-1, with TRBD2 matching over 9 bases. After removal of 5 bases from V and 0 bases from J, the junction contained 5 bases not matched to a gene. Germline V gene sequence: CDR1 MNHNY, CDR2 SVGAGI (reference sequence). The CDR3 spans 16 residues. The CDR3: CASSAGLASSYNEQFF. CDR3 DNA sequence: TGTGCCAGCAGTGCAGGACTAGCGAGCTCCTACAATGAGCAGTTCTTC.

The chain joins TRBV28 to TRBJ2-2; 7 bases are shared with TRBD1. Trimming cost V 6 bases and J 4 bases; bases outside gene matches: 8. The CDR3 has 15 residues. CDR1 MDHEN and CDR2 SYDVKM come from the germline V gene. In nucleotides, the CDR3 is TGTGCCAGCAGCCAGACAGGGTCGGGCACCGGGGAGCTGTTTTTT. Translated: CASSQTGSGTGELFF.

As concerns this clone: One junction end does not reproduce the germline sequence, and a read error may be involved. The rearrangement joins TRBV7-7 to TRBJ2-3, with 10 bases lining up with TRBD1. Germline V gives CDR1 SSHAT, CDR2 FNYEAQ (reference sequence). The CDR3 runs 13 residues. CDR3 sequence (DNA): TGTGCTAGCAGCTCTGGACAGGGGGAGACGCAGTATTTT. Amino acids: CASSSGQGETQYF.

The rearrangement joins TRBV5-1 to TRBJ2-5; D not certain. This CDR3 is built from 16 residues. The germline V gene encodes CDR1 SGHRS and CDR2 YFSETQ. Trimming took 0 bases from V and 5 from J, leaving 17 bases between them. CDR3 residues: CASSLGIPHTRETQYF. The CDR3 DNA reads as TGCGCCAGCAGCTTGGGGATACCCCATACACGGGAGACCCAGTACTTC.

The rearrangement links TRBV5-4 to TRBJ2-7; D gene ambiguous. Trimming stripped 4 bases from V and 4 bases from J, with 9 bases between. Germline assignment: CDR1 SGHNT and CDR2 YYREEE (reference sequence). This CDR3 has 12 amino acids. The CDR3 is CASSKDLYEQYF. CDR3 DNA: TGTGCCAGCAGCAAGGACCTTTACGAGCAGTACTTC.

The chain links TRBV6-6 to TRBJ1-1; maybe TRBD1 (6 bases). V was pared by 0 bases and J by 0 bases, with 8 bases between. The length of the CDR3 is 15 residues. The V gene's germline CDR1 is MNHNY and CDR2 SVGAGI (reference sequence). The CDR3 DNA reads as TGTGCCAGCAGTTACTCGGACAGTTTGAACACTGAAGCTTTCTTT. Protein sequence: CASSYSDSLNTEAFF.

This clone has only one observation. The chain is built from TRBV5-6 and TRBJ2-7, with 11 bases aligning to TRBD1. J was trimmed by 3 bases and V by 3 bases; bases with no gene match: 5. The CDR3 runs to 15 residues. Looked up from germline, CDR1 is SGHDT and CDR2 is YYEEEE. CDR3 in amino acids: CASSSRDRGGYEQYF. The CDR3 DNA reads TGTGCCAGCAGCTCCCGGGACAGGGGGGGCTACGAGCAGTACTTC.

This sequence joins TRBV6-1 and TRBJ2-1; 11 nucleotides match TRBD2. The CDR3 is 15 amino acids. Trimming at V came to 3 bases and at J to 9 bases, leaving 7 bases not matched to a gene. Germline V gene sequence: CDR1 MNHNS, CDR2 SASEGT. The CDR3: CASSDSVLAGAEQFF. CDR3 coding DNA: TGTGCCAGCAGTGATTCGGTACTAGCGGGAGCTGAGCAGTTCTTC.

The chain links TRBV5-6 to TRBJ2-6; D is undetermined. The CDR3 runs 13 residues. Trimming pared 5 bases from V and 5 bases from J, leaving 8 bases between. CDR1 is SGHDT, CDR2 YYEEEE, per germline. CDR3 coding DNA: TGTGCCAGCAGTTCCGGCTGGGCCAACGTCCTGACTTTC. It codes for CASSSGWANVLTF.

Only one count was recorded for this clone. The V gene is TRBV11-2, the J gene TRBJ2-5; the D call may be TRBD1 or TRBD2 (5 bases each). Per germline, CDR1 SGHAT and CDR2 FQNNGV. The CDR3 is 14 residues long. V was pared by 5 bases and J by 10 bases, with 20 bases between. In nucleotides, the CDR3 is TGTGCCAGCAGCCTAAACCGGGTGGGGGATAACCAGTACTTC. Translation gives CASSLNRVGDNQYF.

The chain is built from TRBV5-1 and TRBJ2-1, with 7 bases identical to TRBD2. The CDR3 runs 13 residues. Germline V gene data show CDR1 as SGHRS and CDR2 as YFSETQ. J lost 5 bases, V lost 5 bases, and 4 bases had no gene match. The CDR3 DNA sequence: TGCGCCAGCAGGGGACTAATCGACAATGAGCAGTTCTTC. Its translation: CASRGLIDNEQFF.

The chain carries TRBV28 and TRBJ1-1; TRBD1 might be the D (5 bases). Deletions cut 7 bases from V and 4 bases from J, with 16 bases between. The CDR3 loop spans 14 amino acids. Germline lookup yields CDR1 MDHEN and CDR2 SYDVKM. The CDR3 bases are TGTGCCAGCATAGGAGGGACGGCGGGCACTGAAGCTTTCTTT. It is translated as CASIGGTAGTEAFF.

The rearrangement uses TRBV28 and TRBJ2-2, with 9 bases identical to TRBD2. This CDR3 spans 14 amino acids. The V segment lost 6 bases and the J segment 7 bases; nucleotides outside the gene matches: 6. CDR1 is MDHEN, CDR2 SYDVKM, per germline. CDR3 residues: CASSPGLAGGELFF. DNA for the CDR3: TGTGCCAGCAGCCCGGGACTAGCTGGCGGGGAGCTGTTTTTT. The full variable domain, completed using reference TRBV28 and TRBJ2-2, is DVKVTQSSRYLVKRTGEKVFLECVQDMDHENMFWYRQDPGLGLRLIYFSYDVKMKEKGDIPEGYSVSREKKERFSLILESASTNQTSMYLCASSPGLAGGELFFGEGSRLTVL.